The T cell receptor (beta chain) under discussion was sequenced for a study of T cell responses to AZD1222 COVID-19 vaccine. Profiling relied on immunoSEQ multiplex PCR, and the TCRdb table lists in-frame clones only, not all of them. Here the sample spans roughly 80,000 clones, around 90% being singletons. The length of the CDR3 is 15 residues. CDR1 LNHNV and CDR2 YYDKDF come from the germline V gene (reference sequence). V lost 8 bases, J lost 7 bases, and 15 bases stayed unmatched. The chain joins TRBV15 to TRBJ1-2; 8 bases are shared with TRBD1. The receptor was derived from an adult who received the AZD1222 COVID-19 vaccine. The sequences come from peripheral blood, collected 28 days after the second AZD1222 dose. Written as DNA, the CDR3 is TGTGCCACCTCCAAACCGGGACAGGTAAAATCTGGCTACACCTTC. Protein: CATSKPGQVKSGYTF.